This T cell receptor (beta chain) was recovered during a study of beta chain features in type 1 diabetes. Points from the study as a whole: People with Type 1 diabetes carried modestly yet significantly shorter TCRB CDR3s in all four CD4+ subsets.

This clone showed up just a few times. Antigen: not known. At one end the junction does not follow the germline gene, possibly because of a read error. The CDR3 spans 19 residues. From germline, CDR1 is SGHAT and CDR2 FQNNGV. Expressed TCRB transcripts were sequenced, since all the RNA that had been isolated was reverse transcribed. Method: immunoSEQ multiplex PCR; TCRdb's copy keeps in-frame clones and lacks some. The table records about 120,000 clones, less than 20% of them present only once. This clonotype was sampled from a man aged 25-40 years with type 1 diabetes. The chain uses TRBV11-2 and TRBJ2-4, with D unclear. Sequencing was done on a sample of central memory CD4+ T cells from blood. This chain's CDR3 is CASTLGPYQASSAKNIQYF. CDR3 DNA sequence: TGTGCCAGCACCTTAGGGCCTTACCAGGCGTCTTCCGCCAAAAACATTCAGTACTTC. Based on the CDR3 plus reference TRBV11-2 and TRBJ2-4, the full variable domain is EAGVAQSPRYKIIEKRQSVAFWCNPISGHATLYWYQQILGQGPKLLIQFQNNGVVDDSQLPKDRFSAERLKGVDSTLKIQPAKLEDSAVYLCASTLGPYQASSAKNIQYFGAGTRLSVL.